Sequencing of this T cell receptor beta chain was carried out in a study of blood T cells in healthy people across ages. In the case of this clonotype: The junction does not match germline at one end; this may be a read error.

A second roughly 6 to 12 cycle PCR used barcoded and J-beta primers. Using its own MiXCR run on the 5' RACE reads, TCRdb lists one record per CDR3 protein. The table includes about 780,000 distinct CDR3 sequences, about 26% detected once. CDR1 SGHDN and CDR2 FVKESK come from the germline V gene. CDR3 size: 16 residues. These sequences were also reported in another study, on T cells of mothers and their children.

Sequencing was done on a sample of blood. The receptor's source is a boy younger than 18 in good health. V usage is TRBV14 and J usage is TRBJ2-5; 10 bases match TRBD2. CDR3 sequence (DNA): TGTGCCAGCAGCAAAAACGTTGTGGCTAGCGGGGGAGCAAAACACTTC. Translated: CASSKNVVASGGAKHF.